This TCR beta chain was obtained from a study of blood T cell repertoires in COVID-19. Background on the study: PBMCs, B-cell-depleted T cells, or T cells provided the cDNA or gDNA that made up the material.

Per the original methods: Amplified reference gene primers provided the basis for estimating nucleated cell counts. The repertoire was sequenced with immunoSEQ multiplex PCR; TCRdb's copy has only in-frame clones and lacks some. Clone size and the V and J calls come from that table; the DNA yielded D and trimming. This table holds more than 95,000 clones, about nine tenths found once. V shed 5 bases and J 3 bases; nucleotides not matched to a gene: 5. The CDR3 totals 16 residues. CDR1 and CDR2 from the germline V gene are SNHLY and FYNNEI. The clonotype comes from a man in his forties or fifties with acute or convalescent COVID-19. The V gene is TRBV2, the J gene TRBJ2-2; the match to TRBD2 covers 11 bases. The source material was peripheral blood. This CDR3 reads CASSLRLAGYTGELFF. CDR3 nucleotide sequence: TGTGCCAGCAGTCTTCGACTAGCGGGATACACCGGGGAGCTGTTTTTT.